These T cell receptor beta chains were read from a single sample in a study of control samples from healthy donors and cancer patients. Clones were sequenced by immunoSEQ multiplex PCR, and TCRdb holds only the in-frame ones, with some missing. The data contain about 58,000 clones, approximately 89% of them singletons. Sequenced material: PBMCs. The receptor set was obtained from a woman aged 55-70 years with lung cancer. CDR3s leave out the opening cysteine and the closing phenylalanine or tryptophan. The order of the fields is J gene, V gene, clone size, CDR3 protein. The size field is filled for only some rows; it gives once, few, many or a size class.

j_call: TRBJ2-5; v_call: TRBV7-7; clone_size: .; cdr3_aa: ASSLGRTYQETQY
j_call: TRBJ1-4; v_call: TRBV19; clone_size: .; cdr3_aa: ASSGQGATEKLF
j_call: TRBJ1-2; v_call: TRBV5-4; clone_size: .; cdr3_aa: ASSPSRDGSNYGYT
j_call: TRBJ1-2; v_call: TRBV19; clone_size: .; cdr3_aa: ASSILGGGGYT
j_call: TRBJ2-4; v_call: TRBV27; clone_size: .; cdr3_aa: ASSFGGLLAKNIQY
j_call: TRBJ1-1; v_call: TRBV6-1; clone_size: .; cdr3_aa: ASSDAQPVLGAF
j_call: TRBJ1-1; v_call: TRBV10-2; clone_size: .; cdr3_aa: ASSVQGNTEAF
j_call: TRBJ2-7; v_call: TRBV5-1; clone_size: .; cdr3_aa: ASSLRQGSEQY
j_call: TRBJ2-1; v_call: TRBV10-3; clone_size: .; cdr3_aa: ATIRDRDYNEQF
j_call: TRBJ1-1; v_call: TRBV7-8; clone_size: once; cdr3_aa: ASSLGAPGGDTEAF
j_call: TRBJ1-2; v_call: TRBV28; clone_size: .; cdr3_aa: ASSPGPTNYGYT
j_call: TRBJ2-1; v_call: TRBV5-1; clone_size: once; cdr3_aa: ASSLGFNNEQF
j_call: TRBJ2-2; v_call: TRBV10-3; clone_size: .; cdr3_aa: AISEPLAGVTGELF
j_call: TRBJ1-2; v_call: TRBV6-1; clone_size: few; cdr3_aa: ASSEAGTGVVYGYT
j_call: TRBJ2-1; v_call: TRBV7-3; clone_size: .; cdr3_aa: ASSPYADNEQF
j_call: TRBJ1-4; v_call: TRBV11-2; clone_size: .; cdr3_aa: ASSTGGSEKLF
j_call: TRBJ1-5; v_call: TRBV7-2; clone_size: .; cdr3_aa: ASSLSGRAGGPQH
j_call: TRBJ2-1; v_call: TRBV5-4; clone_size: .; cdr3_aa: ASSLGSLSSYNEQF
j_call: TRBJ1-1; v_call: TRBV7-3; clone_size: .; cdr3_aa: ASSLTGGDTEAF
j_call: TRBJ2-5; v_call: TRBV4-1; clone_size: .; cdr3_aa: ASSQVGAGVETQY
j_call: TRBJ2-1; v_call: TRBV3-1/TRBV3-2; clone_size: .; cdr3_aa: ASSQGTPSYNEQF
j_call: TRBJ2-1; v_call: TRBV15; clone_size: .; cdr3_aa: ATSRGRASGGEQF
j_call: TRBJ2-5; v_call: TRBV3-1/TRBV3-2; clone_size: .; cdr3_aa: ASSQDTSGPSKTQY
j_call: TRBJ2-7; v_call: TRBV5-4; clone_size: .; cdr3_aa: ASSSGQAAISGEY
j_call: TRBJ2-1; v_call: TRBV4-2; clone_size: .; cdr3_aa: ASSQVASGENEQF
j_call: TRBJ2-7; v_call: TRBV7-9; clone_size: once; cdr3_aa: ASSLARGLAVAYEQY
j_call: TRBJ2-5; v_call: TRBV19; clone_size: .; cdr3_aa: ASSIGGSRGQETQY
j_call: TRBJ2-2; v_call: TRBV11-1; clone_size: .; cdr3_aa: ASSLGGGRPGELF
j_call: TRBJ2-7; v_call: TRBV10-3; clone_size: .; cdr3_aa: ATGTSGGEGEQY
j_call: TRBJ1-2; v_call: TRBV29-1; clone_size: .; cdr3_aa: SFGQGYGYGYT
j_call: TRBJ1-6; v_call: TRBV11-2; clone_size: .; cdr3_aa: ASSLEAGNSPLH
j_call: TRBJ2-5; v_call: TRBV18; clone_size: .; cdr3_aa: ASSLTSDSETQY
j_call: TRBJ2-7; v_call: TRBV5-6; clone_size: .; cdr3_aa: ASSTAGTGGSMSYEQY
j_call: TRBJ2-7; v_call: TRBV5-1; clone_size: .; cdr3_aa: ASSFDGTAPYEQY
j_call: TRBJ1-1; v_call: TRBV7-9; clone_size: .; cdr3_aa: ASSLALGQGAEAF
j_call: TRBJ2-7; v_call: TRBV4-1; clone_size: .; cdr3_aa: ASRGGDNEQY
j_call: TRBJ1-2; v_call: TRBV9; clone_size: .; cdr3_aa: ASSLEDINYGYT
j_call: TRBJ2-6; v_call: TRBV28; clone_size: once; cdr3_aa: ASSLFANVLT
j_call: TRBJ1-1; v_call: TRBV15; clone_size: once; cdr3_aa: ATSREGRGAEAF
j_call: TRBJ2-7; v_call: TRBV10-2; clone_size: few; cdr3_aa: ASSEVVSPGSYEQY
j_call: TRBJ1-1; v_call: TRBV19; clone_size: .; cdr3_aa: ASSIGQGYTEAF
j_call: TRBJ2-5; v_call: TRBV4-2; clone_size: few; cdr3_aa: ASSQDPEGGGETQY
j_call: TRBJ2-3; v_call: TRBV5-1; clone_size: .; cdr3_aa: ASSSLAASTDTQY
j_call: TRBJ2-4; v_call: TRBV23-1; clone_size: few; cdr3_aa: ASRNREDGLPKNIQY
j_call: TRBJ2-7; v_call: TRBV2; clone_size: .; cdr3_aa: ASSAGGVSEQY
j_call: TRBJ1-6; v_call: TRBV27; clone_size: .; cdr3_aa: AAARSWQGSPLH